The rows below give T cell receptor beta chains drawn from one sample of a study of beta chain features in type 1 diabetes. Generated by immunoSEQ multiplex PCR, the TCRdb table keeps only in-frame clones and is missing some. Among under 300,000 clones listed, around 13% were seen once. Source material: naive CD4+ T cells from blood. These receptors originate from a man between 25 and 39 years old with type 1 diabetes. CDR3s include the opening cysteine and the closing phenylalanine or tryptophan. A D gene is named only where the DNA matches it firmly. Size values are once, few and many counts, or a class for expanded clones, and some rows have none.

D gene	V gene	clone size	J gene	CDR3 protein	CDR3 DNA
-	TRBV23-1	-	TRBJ1-5	CASSQSQTVYPHNQPQHF	TGCGCCAGCAGTCAATCACAGACAGTTTATCCCCACAATCAGCCCCAGCATTTT
-	TRBV13	few	TRBJ1-6	CASSLGGALRNSPLHF	TGTGCCAGCAGCTTAGGGGGGGCGCTAAGGAATTCACCCCTCCACTTT
TRBD2	TRBV9	few	TRBJ2-1	CASSTRGENEQFF	TGTGCCAGCAGCACCCGGGGGGAGAATGAGCAGTTCTTC
TRBD2	TRBV11-2	-	TRBJ2-5	CASSLLAGGGVKTQYF	TGTGCCAGCAGCCTCCTAGCGGGTGGAGGGGTAAAGACCCAGTACTTC
TRBD1	TRBV5-1	-	TRBJ2-5	CASSLQGAPGETQYF	TGCGCCAGCAGCTTACAGGGGGCGCCGGGAGAGACCCAGTACTTC
TRBD2	TRBV5-1	-	TRBJ2-3	CASSYGLAGRTDTQYF	TGCGCCAGCAGCTACGGACTAGCGGGACGCACAGATACGCAGTATTTT
-	TRBV11-2	-	TRBJ2-1	CASSLQAEQFF	TGTGCCAGCAGCTTACAAGCGGAGCAGTTCTTC
-	TRBV29-1	-	TRBJ2-1	CSGMDYVWNEQFF	TGCAGCGGAATGGACTATGTTTGGAATGAGCAGTTCTTC
TRBD1	TRBV9	-	TRBJ2-5	CASSVSGGTGWGETQYF	TGTGCCAGCAGCGTTTCAGGCGGGACAGGGTGGGGAGAGACCCAGTACTTC
TRBD2	TRBV7-9	-	TRBJ2-7	CASSLGLAASQEQYF	TGTGCCAGCAGCTTAGGACTAGCGGCCTCGCAGGAGCAGTACTTC
-	TRBV18	-	TRBJ1-6	CASSPRDTGHSPLHF	TGTGCCAGCTCACCTCGGGACACCGGGCATTCACCCCTCCACTTT
TRBD1	TRBV5-4	few	TRBJ2-5	CASSLGGGTETQYF	TGTGCCAGCAGCTTGGGAGGGGGCACAGAGACCCAGTACTTC
-	TRBV5-6	few	TRBJ1-5	CASSLGSGGNQPQHF	TGTGCCAGCAGCTTGGGAAGCGGGGGCAATCAGCCCCAGCATTTT
TRBD2	TRBV2	-	TRBJ2-2	CASSVAGETGELFF	TGTGCCAGCAGTGTAGCGGGAGAAACCGGGGAGCTGTTTTTT
-	TRBV14	few	TRBJ2-3	CASSQGLAGSTDTQYF	TGTGCCAGCAGCCAAGGGCTAGCCGGAAGCACAGATACGCAGTATTTT
-	TRBV29-1	-	TRBJ1-2	CSVGVGLGYGYTF	TGCAGCGTTGGTGTGGGGCTTGGCTATGGCTACACCTTC
TRBD2	TRBV2	few	TRBJ2-7	CASSDGGDYEQYF	TGTGCCAGCAGTGATGGGGGGGACTACGAGCAGTACTTC
TRBD2	TRBV7-8	-	TRBJ2-7	CASSPPGGNPYEQYF	TGTGCCAGCAGCCCCCCGGGAGGGAACCCCTACGAGCAGTACTTC
TRBD1	TRBV6-4	-	TRBJ1-2	CASSETPGQGGYGYTF	TGTGCCAGCAGCGAAACCCCGGGACAGGGAGGGTATGGCTACACCTTC
-	TRBV5-1	-	TRBJ2-3	CASSLGGGTDTQYF	TGCGCCAGCAGCTTGGGGGGGGGCACAGATACGCAGTATTTT
TRBD2	TRBV5-4	-	TRBJ2-7	CASSSAGGPGEQYF	TGTGCCAGCAGCTCTGCGGGAGGGCCGGGAGAGCAGTACTTC
TRBD1	TRBV2	-	TRBJ1-2	CASSETQGGPIGYTF	TGTGCCAGCAGTGAAACCCAGGGGGGCCCTATCGGCTACACCTTC
TRBD1	TRBV7-9	-	TRBJ1-1	CASRGQGGGTEAFF	TGTGCCAGCAGGGGACAGGGCGGGGGCACTGAAGCTTTCTTT
TRBD1	TRBV4-1	-	TRBJ2-1	CASSQGVQGAYNEQFF	TGCGCCAGCAGCCAAGGTGTACAGGGGGCCTACAATGAGCAGTTCTTC
TRBD1	TRBV19	-	TRBJ2-7	CASSMAGTGSYEQYF	TGTGCCAGTAGTATGGCCGGGACAGGCTCCTACGAGCAGTACTTC
-	TRBV28	-	TRBJ1-5	CASSVNTPQPQHF	TGTGCCAGCAGTGTCAACACCCCTCAGCCCCAGCATTTT
TRBD1	TRBV2	-	TRBJ1-6	CASRTGQGYSPLHF	TGTGCCAGCAGGACCGGACAGGGGTACTCACCCCTCCACTTT
TRBD2	TRBV18	few	TRBJ2-5	CASSPRTSQETQYF	TGTGCCAGCTCACCAAGGACTAGTCAAGAGACCCAGTACTTC